This T cell receptor (beta chain) is drawn from a study of T cell responses to AZD1222 COVID-19 vaccine. The V end was cut by 1 base, the J end by 12 bases, with 12 bases between. Germline assignment: CDR1 LGHDT and CDR2 YNNKEL (reference sequence). This CDR3 is built from 13 residues. The repertoire was sequenced with immunoSEQ multiplex PCR; TCRdb's copy has only in-frame clones and lacks some. The profile shows around 88,000 clones, 88% of them singletons. This chain links TRBV3-1 (or the pseudogene TRBV3-2) with TRBJ1-4; D is unclear. The sequencing used peripheral blood, collected on day 0 of MenACWY control vaccination. This receptor was obtained from an adult in good health. The CDR3 region is CASSQVRDGELFF. In nucleotides, the CDR3 is TGTGCCAGCAGCCAAGTCCGAGACGGGGAACTGTTTTTT.